This T cell receptor beta chain was found in a study of blood T cell repertoires in COVID-19. Study summary: PBMCs, B-cell-depleted T cells, or T cells provided the cDNA or gDNA that made up the material.

Participants' reported clinical history set cohort assignment. Before being deemed recovered, Cohort 3 donors had two negative PCRs, clearance, or symptom resolution. Assay used: immunoSEQ multiplex PCR; TCRdb lists only in-frame clones, some missing. This repertoire shows approximately 470,000 clones, around 90% found once; its top ten account for about 0.7%. The junction had 6 bases not matched to a gene; V was cut back by 4 bases and J by 1 base. Germline lookup yields CDR1 SNHLY and CDR2 FYNNEI. The CDR3 extends over 15 amino acids. The chain couples TRBV2 to TRBJ1-2; 7 bases align to TRBD1. This sequence originates from a woman between 18 and 29 years old who had recovered from COVID-19. Material: PBMCs or T cells enriched from blood (not recorded which). The CDR3 coding sequence is TGTGCCAGCAGTGCTGGTGGGACAGATAACTATGGCTACACCTTC. Translation: CASSAGGTDNYGYTF.